The TCR beta chain described here comes from a study of blood T cells in healthy people across ages. About the research overall: The capture of about one barcoded beta molecule per two T cells was achieved by template switching.

A sample-barcoded 5' primer and a J-beta primer mix were used in a second PCR of roughly 7 to 11 cycles. TCRdb analysed the 5' RACE reads with MiXCR anew, one entry per CDR3 protein. The sample lists about 1.6 million distinct CDR3 sequences; about 31% were seen once. Researchers collected 9.5 to 10 milliliters of peripheral blood from every single donor. Extraction yielded at least 6 micrograms of total RNA per sample. The sequenced material came from blood. The receptor was isolated from a woman aged 30 to 39 in good health.

This CDR3 reads CSATATGGYEQYF. The CDR3 DNA reads TGCAGTGCAACGGCGACAGGGGGGTACGAGCAGTACTTC. V gene TRBV20-1 combines with J gene TRBJ2-7; 9 bases map to TRBD1. The CDR3 loop spans 13 amino acids. Unmatched junction bases numbered 7, after V lost 6 bases and J lost 4 bases. Per the germline V gene, CDR1 is DFQATT and CDR2 is SNEGSKA (reference sequence).